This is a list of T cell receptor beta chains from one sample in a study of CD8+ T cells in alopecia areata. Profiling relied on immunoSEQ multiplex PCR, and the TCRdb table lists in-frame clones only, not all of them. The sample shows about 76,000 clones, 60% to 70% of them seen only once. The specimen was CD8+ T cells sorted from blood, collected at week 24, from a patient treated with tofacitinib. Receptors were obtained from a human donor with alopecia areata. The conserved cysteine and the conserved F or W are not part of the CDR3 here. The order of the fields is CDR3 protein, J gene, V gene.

CDR3aa: ASSARQGTDTQY
j_gene: TRBJ2-3
v_gene: TRBV21-1

CDR3aa: ASRQLAESTDTQY
j_gene: TRBJ2-3
v_gene: TRBV7-9

CDR3aa: ASSSLGPGGGQPQH
j_gene: TRBJ1-5
v_gene: TRBV27

CDR3aa: ASSQWGTDTQY
j_gene: TRBJ2-3
v_gene: TRBV4-1

CDR3aa: ASSLVSYEQY
j_gene: TRBJ2-7
v_gene: TRBV11-2

CDR3aa: ASSQDFLGGGTEAF
j_gene: TRBJ1-1
v_gene: TRBV4-2

CDR3aa: ASGQLAGVLYEQY
j_gene: TRBJ2-7
v_gene: TRBV4-1

CDR3aa: SANGLAGSISYNEQF
j_gene: TRBJ2-1
v_gene: TRBV29-1

CDR3aa: AWSEGSADTQY
j_gene: TRBJ2-3
v_gene: TRBV30

CDR3aa: ASSKGASGANVLT
j_gene: TRBJ2-6
v_gene: TRBV7-8

CDR3aa: ASSYVPGSDEQY
j_gene: TRBJ2-7
v_gene: TRBV6-5

CDR3aa: ASSPGRETQY
j_gene: TRBJ2-5
v_gene: TRBV7-9

CDR3aa: ASSQEGGPSYEQY
j_gene: TRBJ2-7
v_gene: TRBV4-1

CDR3aa: ASSLGWTVGNQPQH
j_gene: TRBJ1-5
v_gene: TRBV7-9

CDR3aa: ASSWGRPTDEQY
j_gene: TRBJ2-7
v_gene: TRBV5-1

CDR3aa: ASGLGLGRNTEAF
j_gene: TRBJ1-1
v_gene: TRBV12-5

CDR3aa: ASSLDSPQGGYNEQF
j_gene: TRBJ2-1
v_gene: TRBV7-6

CDR3aa: ASSAETFQETQY
j_gene: TRBJ2-5
v_gene: TRBV5-1

CDR3aa: ASSLGRGYNEQF
j_gene: TRBJ2-1
v_gene: TRBV5-6

CDR3aa: ASSPGARGGLQPQH
j_gene: TRBJ1-5
v_gene: TRBV27

CDR3aa: AISESDRPQY
j_gene: TRBJ2-7
v_gene: TRBV10-3

CDR3aa: ASSTTGTGSANYGYT
j_gene: TRBJ1-2
v_gene: TRBV27

CDR3aa: ASSQVIAGAHNEQF
j_gene: TRBJ2-1
v_gene: TRBV4-1

CDR3aa: ASSDGLNEKLF
j_gene: TRBJ1-4
v_gene: TRBV4-2

CDR3aa: ASSLATELAGVWETQY
j_gene: TRBJ2-5
v_gene: TRBV7-2

CDR3aa: ASRDPRQFSGANVLT
j_gene: TRBJ2-6
v_gene: TRBV9

CDR3aa: ASTLWGYMNTEAF
j_gene: TRBJ1-1
v_gene: TRBV19

CDR3aa: ASSLSTSGSRREQF
j_gene: TRBJ2-1
v_gene: TRBV27

CDR3aa: ASSLQGSYGYT
j_gene: TRBJ1-2
v_gene: TRBV7-9

CDR3aa: ASSELAGVQETQY
j_gene: TRBJ2-5
v_gene: TRBV6-1

CDR3aa: ASSLNTPTIYGYT
j_gene: TRBJ1-2
v_gene: TRBV7-9

CDR3aa: ASSPQTCISGANVLT
j_gene: TRBJ2-6
v_gene: TRBV23-1

CDR3aa: ASSRTRDGTYGYT
j_gene: TRBJ1-2
v_gene: TRBV4-3

CDR3aa: ASSETGTEAF
j_gene: TRBJ1-1
v_gene: TRBV25-1

CDR3aa: ASSSGRTSNQPQH
j_gene: TRBJ1-5
v_gene: TRBV2

CDR3aa: ASSETVQRRTEAF
j_gene: TRBJ1-1
v_gene: TRBV2

CDR3aa: ASSVGLAGGDEQY
j_gene: TRBJ2-7
v_gene: TRBV9

CDR3aa: AWSPNTSGSGTQY
j_gene: TRBJ2-5
v_gene: TRBV30

CDR3aa: ASSQVRGGNTEAF
j_gene: TRBJ1-1
v_gene: TRBV4-1

CDR3aa: ASSLGQGWETQY
j_gene: TRBJ2-5
v_gene: TRBV6-5

CDR3aa: SVDLDVGANYEQY
j_gene: TRBJ2-7
v_gene: TRBV29-1

CDR3aa: ASSPGPPAGDSNEQF
j_gene: TRBJ2-1
v_gene: TRBV7-2

CDR3aa: ASSPRGLSHNEQF
j_gene: TRBJ2-1
v_gene: TRBV7-2

CDR3aa: ASSLASAGQETQY
j_gene: TRBJ2-5
v_gene: TRBV7-9

CDR3aa: ASSQDRSTYYGDT
j_gene: TRBJ1-2
v_gene: TRBV4-1

CDR3aa: ASSMDLQGVSNTGELF
j_gene: TRBJ2-2
v_gene: TRBV5-4

CDR3aa: ASSQDFAGAGEAF
j_gene: TRBJ1-1
v_gene: TRBV4-1

CDR3aa: ASSQSGQGSYEQY
j_gene: TRBJ2-7
v_gene: TRBV4-3

CDR3aa: ASSWGTSGSTDTQY
j_gene: TRBJ2-3
v_gene: TRBV5-6

CDR3aa: ASSLDGTAYNEQF
j_gene: TRBJ2-1
v_gene: TRBV5-6

CDR3aa: ASSPWAGGNTEAF
j_gene: TRBJ1-1
v_gene: TRBV5-1

CDR3aa: ASSWGGPSLGDTQY
j_gene: TRBJ2-3
v_gene: TRBV5-4

CDR3aa: ASSVGADTQY
j_gene: TRBJ2-3
v_gene: TRBV9

CDR3aa: ASSLSAGSNQPQH
j_gene: TRBJ1-5
v_gene: TRBV5-6

CDR3aa: AGSLEDYGYT
j_gene: TRBJ1-2
v_gene: TRBV13

CDR3aa: ASSQGLAGGTSGDTQY
j_gene: TRBJ2-3
v_gene: TRBV4-1

CDR3aa: ASSNPILAKNIQY
j_gene: TRBJ2-4
v_gene: TRBV2